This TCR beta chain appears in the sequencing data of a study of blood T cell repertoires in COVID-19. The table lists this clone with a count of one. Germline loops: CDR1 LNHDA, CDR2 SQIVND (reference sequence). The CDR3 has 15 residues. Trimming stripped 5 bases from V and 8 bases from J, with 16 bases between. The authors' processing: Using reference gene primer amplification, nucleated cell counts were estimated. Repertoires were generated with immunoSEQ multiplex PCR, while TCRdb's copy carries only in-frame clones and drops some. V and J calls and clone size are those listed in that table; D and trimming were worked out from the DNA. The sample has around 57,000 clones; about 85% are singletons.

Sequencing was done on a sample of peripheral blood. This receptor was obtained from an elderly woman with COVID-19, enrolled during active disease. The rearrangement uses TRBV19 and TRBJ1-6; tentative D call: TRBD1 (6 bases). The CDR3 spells CASSFAGAGDSPLHF. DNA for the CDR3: TGTGCCAGTAGTTTCGCGGGGGCAGGAGATTCACCCCTCCACTTT.